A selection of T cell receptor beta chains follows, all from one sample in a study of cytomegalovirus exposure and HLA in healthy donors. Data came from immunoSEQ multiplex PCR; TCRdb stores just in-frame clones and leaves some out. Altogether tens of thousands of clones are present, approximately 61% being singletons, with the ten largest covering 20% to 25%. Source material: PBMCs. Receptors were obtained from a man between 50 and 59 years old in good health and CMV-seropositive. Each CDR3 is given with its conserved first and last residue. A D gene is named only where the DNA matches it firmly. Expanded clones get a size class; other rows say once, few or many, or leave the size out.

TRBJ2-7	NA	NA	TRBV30	CAWSVDREGEQYF	TGTGCCTGGAGTGTGGACAGGGAGGGCGAGCAGTACTTC
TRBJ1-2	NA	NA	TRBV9	CASSVDSGYYGYTF	TGTGCCAGCAGCGTAGATTCAGGGTACTATGGCTACACCTTC
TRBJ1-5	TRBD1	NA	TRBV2	CASSSTGFSNQPQHF	TGTGCCAGCAGCTCGACAGGGTTTAGCAATCAGCCCCAGCATTTT
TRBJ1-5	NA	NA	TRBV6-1	CASSFPYQPQHF	TGTGCCAGCAGTTTTCCCTATCAGCCCCAGCATTTT
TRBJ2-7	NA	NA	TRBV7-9	CASSLVPYEQYF	TGTGCCAGCAGCTTAGTCCCGTACGAGCAGTACTTC
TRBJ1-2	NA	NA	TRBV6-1	CASSDHGRWNGYTF	TGTGCCAGCAGTGATCACGGGAGGTGGAATGGCTACACCTTC
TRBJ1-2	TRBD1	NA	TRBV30	CAWSTTGTGNGYTF	TGTGCCTGGAGTACAACCGGGACAGGGAATGGCTACACCTTC
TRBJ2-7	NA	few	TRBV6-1	CASALAAGRHEQYF	TGTGCCAGCGCCTTAGCCGCGGGCCGCCACGAGCAGTACTTC
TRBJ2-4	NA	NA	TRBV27	CARRRQENIQYF	TGTGCCAGGAGACGGCAGGAAAACATTCAGTACTTC
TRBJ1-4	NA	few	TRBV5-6	CASSWAGPGEKLFF	TGTGCCAGCAGCTGGGCCGGACCAGGGGAAAAACTGTTTTTT
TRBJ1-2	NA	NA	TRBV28	CASADPGRGGGYTF	TGTGCCAGCGCTGATCCGGGGAGGGGAGGTGGCTACACCTTC
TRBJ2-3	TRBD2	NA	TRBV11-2	CASSLDGRGGDTQYF	TGTGCCAGCAGCTTAGATGGTCGGGGGGGAGATACGCAGTATTTT
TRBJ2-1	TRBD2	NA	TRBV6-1	CASSTTSGSPNEQFF	TGTGCCAGCAGTACCACTAGCGGGAGTCCCAATGAGCAGTTCTTC
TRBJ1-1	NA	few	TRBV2	CASSEEPHTEAFF	TGTGCCAGCAGTGAAGAGCCGCATACTGAAGCTTTCTTT
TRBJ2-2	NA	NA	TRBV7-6	CASNSFTGELFF	TGTGCCAGCAACTCTTTCACCGGGGAGCTGTTTTTT
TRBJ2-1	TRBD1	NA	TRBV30	CAWSVLGRGLFNEQFF	TGTGCCTGGAGTGTACTAGGCAGGGGGCTTTTCAATGAGCAGTTCTTC
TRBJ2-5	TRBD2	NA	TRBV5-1	CASSPGLAGGQETQYF	TGCGCCAGCAGCCCAGGACTAGCGGGGGGCCAAGAGACCCAGTACTTC
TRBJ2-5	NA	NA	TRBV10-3	CAISVNIYQETQYF	TGTGCCATCAGTGTAAACATATACCAAGAGACCCAGTACTTC
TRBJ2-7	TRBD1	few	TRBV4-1	CASSRGQGVEQYF	TGCGCCAGCAGCCGCGGACAGGGGGTCGAGCAGTACTTC
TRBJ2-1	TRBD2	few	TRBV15	CATSSTSGRAYSSYNEQFF	TGTGCCACCAGCAGCACTAGCGGGAGGGCCTATTCGAGCTACAATGAGCAGTTCTTC
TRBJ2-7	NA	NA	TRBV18	CASSLMAASSYEQYF	TGTGCCAGCTCACTAATGGCTGCCAGCTCCTACGAGCAGTACTTC
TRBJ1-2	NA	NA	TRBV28	CASSRPPTTYYGYTF	TGTGCCAGCAGTCGACCCCCGACAACCTACTATGGCTACACCTTC
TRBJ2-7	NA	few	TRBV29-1	CSVRASSYEQYF	TGCAGCGTTCGTGCCAGCTCCTACGAGCAGTACTTC
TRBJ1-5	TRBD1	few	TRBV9	CASSEGGGGDQPQHF	TGTGCCAGCAGCGAAGGGGGCGGAGGGGATCAGCCCCAGCATTTT
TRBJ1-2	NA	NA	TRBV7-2	CASSLAGQSYGYTF	TGTGCCAGCAGCTTAGCCGGACAGTCCTATGGCTACACCTTC
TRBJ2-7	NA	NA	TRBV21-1	CASSKPPGTASSVSYEQYF	TGTGCCAGCAGCAAGCCGCCCGGGACAGCGAGCTCCGTTTCCTACGAGCAGTACTTC
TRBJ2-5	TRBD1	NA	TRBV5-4	CASSLQGARETQYF	TGTGCCAGCAGCTTGCAGGGGGCACGCGAGACCCAGTACTTC
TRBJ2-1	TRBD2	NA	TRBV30	CAWRGLAGYNEQFF	TGTGCCTGGAGGGGACTAGCGGGGTACAATGAGCAGTTCTTC
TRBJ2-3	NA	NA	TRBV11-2	CASSHPLDSGESTDTQYF	TGTGCCAGCAGCCACCCCCTAGATAGCGGAGAAAGCACAGATACGCAGTATTTT
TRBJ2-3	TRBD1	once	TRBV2	CASSGDSSPPDTQYF	TGTGCCAGCAGTGGGGACAGCTCTCCCCCAGATACGCAGTATTTT
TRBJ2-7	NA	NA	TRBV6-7	CASSPGKAYEQYF	TGTGCCAGCAGTCCAGGGAAGGCCTACGAGCAGTACTTC
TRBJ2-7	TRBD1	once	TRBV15	CATSSLTGQGGYEQYF	TGTGCCACCAGCAGCTTAACGGGACAGGGCGGCTACGAGCAGTACTTC
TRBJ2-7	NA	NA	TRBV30	CAWSASGFYEQYF	TGTGCCTGGAGCGCGTCGGGTTTCTACGAGCAGTACTTC
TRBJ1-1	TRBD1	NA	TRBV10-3	CAITKGADTEAFF	TGTGCCATCACTAAGGGGGCTGATACTGAAGCTTTCTTT
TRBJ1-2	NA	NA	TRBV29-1	CSVEDSGQGYGYTF	TGCAGCGTTGAAGATTCTGGGCAGGGCTATGGCTACACCTTC
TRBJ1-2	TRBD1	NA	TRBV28	CASSMAGTAKYTF	TGTGCCAGCAGTATGGCCGGGACAGCAAAGTACACCTTC
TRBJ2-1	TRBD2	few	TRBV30	CAFLVAGGRYEQFF	TGTGCCTTTTTAGTAGCGGGGGGGCGTTATGAGCAGTTCTTC
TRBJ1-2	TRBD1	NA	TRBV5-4	CASRGGQGDYGYTF	TGTGCCAGCAGGGGGGGACAGGGGGACTATGGCTACACCTTC
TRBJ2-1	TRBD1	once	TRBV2	CASNPWFLTGGGFEQFF	TGTGCCAGCAACCCCTGGTTCCTGACAGGGGGCGGCTTTGAGCAGTTCTTC
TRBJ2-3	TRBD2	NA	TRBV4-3	CASSQEAAGFTDTQYF	TGCGCCAGCAGCCAAGAAGCAGCGGGGTTCACAGATACGCAGTATTTT
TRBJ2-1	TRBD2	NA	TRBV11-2	CASSLVLTSGQFF	TGTGCCAGCAGCTTAGTTTTGACTAGCGGGCAGTTCTTC
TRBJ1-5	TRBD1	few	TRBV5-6	CASGLTGGGSNQPQHF	TGTGCCAGCGGGCTTACAGGGGGCGGAAGCAATCAGCCCCAGCATTTT
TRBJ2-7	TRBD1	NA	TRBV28	CASTPIPGGPHEQYF	TGTGCCAGCACTCCTATCCCAGGGGGCCCCCACGAGCAGTACTTC
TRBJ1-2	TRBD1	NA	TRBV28	CASSSAGGIYGYTF	TGTGCCAGCAGTTCCGCAGGGGGCATCTATGGCTACACCTTC
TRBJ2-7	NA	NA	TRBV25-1	CASSGGDFYYEQYF	TGTGCCAGCAGTGGGGGGGACTTCTACTACGAGCAGTACTTC
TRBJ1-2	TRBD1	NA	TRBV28	CASSLPGQGRYYGYTF	TGTGCCAGCAGTTTGCCGGGACAGGGAAGGTACTATGGCTACACCTTC
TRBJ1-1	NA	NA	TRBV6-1	CANDTRGTEAFF	TGTGCCAACGACACACGGGGCACTGAAGCTTTCTTT
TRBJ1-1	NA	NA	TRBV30	CAWTVASLEAFF	TGTGCCTGGACAGTCGCTTCCCTTGAAGCTTTCTTT
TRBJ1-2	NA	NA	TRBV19	CASSFTANYGYTF	TGTGCCAGTAGTTTCACAGCTAACTATGGCTACACCTTC
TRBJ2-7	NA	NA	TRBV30	CAWSRTVTYEQYF	TGTGCCTGGAGCCGGACTGTCACCTACGAGCAGTACTTC